What follows are 11 T cell receptor beta chains derived from one specimen sequenced in a study of blood T cell repertoires in COVID-19. Repertoires were generated with immunoSEQ multiplex PCR, while TCRdb's copy carries only in-frame clones and drops some. The sample has a few hundred thousand clones, just under 85% seen once; the top ten hold roughly 1.3%. Input material: PBMCs or T cells enriched from blood (not recorded which). The receptor source for this set is a woman in her thirties or forties with acute COVID-19.

J is TRBJ1-5 and V is TRBV6-2 or TRBV6-3; the D gene is possibly TRBD1 (5 bases). The length of the CDR3 is 15 residues. CDR1 and CDR2 from the germline V gene are MNHEY and SVGEGT. V was cut by 3 bases and J by 4 bases, with 13 bases left in between. The CDR3 coding sequence is TGTGCCAGCAGTTATGTGCAGGGTCCGAATCAGCCCCAGCATTTT. Its protein product is CASSYVQGPNQPQHF.

This clone occurred a few times. The sample holds other DNA sequences that translate to the same CDR3. V is TRBV20-1 and J is TRBJ1-1; D is ambiguous. Germline lookup yields CDR1 DFQATT and CDR2 SNEGSKA (reference sequence). V was cut by 5 bases and J by 3 bases, with 7 bases left in between. This CDR3 comprises 11 residues. The CDR3 loop is CSAPRDTEAFF. CDR3 DNA: TGCAGTGCTCCGAGGGACACTGAAGCTTTCTTT.

The V gene is TRBV5-5, the J gene TRBJ2-3; TRBD2 matches at 11 bases. CDR1 is SGHKS and CDR2 is YYEKEE in the germline V gene (reference sequence). The V and J ends lost 0 bases and 3 bases, in that order; junction bases with no gene match: 3. The CDR3 has 16 residues. The CDR3 nucleotides read TGTGCCAGCAGCTTGGTAGCGGGAGGGCAGACAGATACGCAGTATTTT. Amino acid sequence: CASSLVAGGQTDTQYF.

V is TRBV11-2 and J is TRBJ1-5, with unresolved D. The ends were cut back, 1 base at V and 6 bases at J, with 7 bases in the middle. The CDR3 sequence is 13 residues long. In germline, CDR1 is SGHAT, CDR2 FQNNGV. Written as DNA, the CDR3 is TGTGCCAGCAGCTTAGGAGTCTTTCAGCCCCAGCATTTT. It translates to CASSLGVFQPQHF.

This clone showed up just once. The chain joins TRBV7-9 to TRBJ2-6; a possible D gene is TRBD1 (5 bases). The CDR3 consists of 15 residues. V dropped 2 bases and J dropped 1 base, with 6 bases sitting between them. CDR1 is SEHNR, CDR2 FQNEAQ, per germline (reference sequence). The CDR3 region is CASSLRGSGANVLTF. CDR3 DNA: TGTGCCAGCAGCTTAAGGGGTTCTGGGGCCAACGTCCTGACTTTC.

This sequence joins TRBV5-1 and TRBJ2-5; D ambiguous. Germline assignment: CDR1 SGHRS and CDR2 YFSETQ. This CDR3 has 12 residues. Trimming took off 0 bases at V and 5 bases at J, with 5 bases between the two ends. The CDR3 bases are TGCGCCAGCAGCTTGGAGCCGGAGACCCAGTACTTC. It translates to CASSLEPETQYF. Looking up the rest from reference TRBV5-1 and TRBJ2-5 gives the full variable domain: KAGVTQTPRYLIKTRGQQVTLSCSPISGHRSVSWYQQTPGQGLQFLFEYFSETQRNKGNFPGRFSGRQFSNSRSEMNVSTLELGDSALYLCASSLEPETQYFGPGTRLLVL.

Comments on this clone: The junction shows a germline mismatch at one end, possibly a read error. The rearrangement links TRBV2 to TRBJ1-2; D is unresolved. The germline gives CDR1 SNHLY, CDR2 FYNNEI. The CDR3 runs 12 residues. CDR3 region: CASSYGSGRPSF. CDR3 nucleotide sequence: TGTGCCAGCAGCTATGGGAGTGGCAGGCCCTCTTTC.

The chain employs TRBV3-1 (or the pseudogene TRBV3-2) and TRBJ1-1; a possible D gene is TRBD1 (5 bases). V dropped 2 bases and J dropped 0 bases, with 10 bases sitting between them. CDR1 and CDR2 (germline): LGHDT, YNNKEL (reference sequence). The CDR3 consists of 15 residues. CDR3 in DNA: TGTGCCAGCAGCCAAACAGGTCGGGTGAACACTGAAGCTTTCTTT. It translates to CASSQTGRVNTEAFF.

The rearrangement joins TRBV5-6 to TRBJ2-7; 8 nucleotides align to TRBD1. CDR1 SGHDT and CDR2 YYEEEE come from the germline V gene. CDR3 length: 13 residues. The V segment lost 4 bases and the J segment 7 bases; nucleotides outside the gene matches: 7. Here the CDR3 DNA reads TGTGCCAGCAGCACGGACAGGGCGGGGGAGCAGTACTTC. Encoded protein: CASSTDRAGEQYF.

The rearrangement joins TRBV19 to TRBJ1-5; 7 bases map to TRBD1. The CDR3 contains 15 residues. J lost 7 bases, V lost 3 bases, and 9 bases had no gene match. Germline CDR1 LNHDA, CDR2 SQIVND (reference sequence). CDR3: CASSMGTAAGQPQHF. The CDR3 DNA reads as TGTGCCAGTAGTATGGGGACAGCAGCAGGGCAGCCCCAGCATTTT.

V is TRBV7-3 and J is TRBJ2-5; D perhaps matches TRBD2 (5 bases). V lost 0 bases to trimming and J lost 1 base, with 9 bases between them. CDR1 SGHTA and CDR2 FQGTGA come from the germline V gene. The CDR3 contains 15 residues. As DNA, the CDR3 is TGTGCCAGCAGCTTAACTCGGGGATCCCAAGAGACCCAGTACTTC. The encoded protein is CASSLTRGSQETQYF. Variable domain in full (rest from reference TRBV7-3 and TRBJ2-5): GAGVSQTPSNKVTEKGKYVELRCDPISGHTALYWYRQSLGQGPEFLIYFQGTGAADDSGLPNDRFFAVRPEGSVSTLKIQRTERGDSAVYLCASSLTRGSQETQYFGPGTRLLVL.